A selection of T cell receptor beta chains follows, all from one sample in a study of blood T cell repertoires in COVID-19. TCRdb's copy holds only in-frame clones and misses some; the assay was immunoSEQ multiplex PCR. The data show about 270,000 clones, around 82% seen once. Sequenced input: peripheral blood. All receptors derive from a woman aged 50 to 65 who had recovered from COVID-19. The CDR3 runs from the conserved cysteine through the conserved F or W. D genes are given only for firm matches. Some rows mark clone size as missing; the rest say once, few, many or name a class of expanded clone.

>TRBJ1-1|-|TRBV28|-
TGTGCCAGCAGCTGGTCTAGGAACACTGAAGCTTTCTTT
CASSWSRNTEAFF
>TRBJ1-2|-|TRBV30|-
TGTGCCTGGAGGTTAGGAGGGGCGCGGACCTATGGCTACACCTTC
CAWRLGGARTYGYTF
>TRBJ2-1|TRBD2|TRBV13|-
TGTGCCAGCAGCCCGAAACTAGCGGGGTCCTACAATGAGCAGTTCTTC
CASSPKLAGSYNEQFF
>TRBJ1-1|-|TRBV4-1|once
TGCGCCAGCAGAGGGACAAGGAGGACTGAAGCTTTCTTT
CASRGTRRTEAFF
>TRBJ2-3|TRBD2|TRBV4-2|-
TGTGCCAGCAGCCAAGATCATAGTCTTAGCGGGGCCACAGATACGCAGTATTTT
CASSQDHSLSGATDTQYF
>TRBJ1-4|TRBD1|TRBV28|-
TGTGCCAGCAGTCTTCCGGGACAGAATGAAAAACTGTTTTTT
CASSLPGQNEKLFF
>TRBJ2-2|TRBD2|TRBV6-6|-
TGTGCCAGCAGTCGCCCGGGACTAGGGAACACCGGGGAGCTGTTTTTT
CASSRPGLGNTGELFF
>TRBJ2-3|TRBD2|TRBV4-3|-
TGCGCCAGCAGCCGAGGGACTAGCGGAGATACGCAGTATTTT
CASSRGTSGDTQYF
>TRBJ1-1|TRBD1|TRBV9|-
TGTGCCAGCAGCGCGGGACAGACGGGCACTGAAGCTTTCTTT
CASSAGQTGTEAFF
>TRBJ1-3|-|TRBV3-1/TRBV3-2|-
TGTGCCAGCAGCCAAGATCGGGGGTACGGAAACACCATATATTTT
CASSQDRGYGNTIYF
>TRBJ1-2|-|TRBV28|-
TGTGCCAGCAGTTTTGTTCAGGGTTGGGGCTACACCTTC
CASSFVQGWGYTF
>TRBJ2-5|TRBD2|TRBV7-2|-
TGTGCCAGCAGCTTATCGGGGGGAGCGAGAGAGACCCAGTACTTC
CASSLSGGARETQYF
>TRBJ2-6|TRBD2|TRBV5-6|-
TGTGCCAGCAGATACGGGACTAGTACCTCTGGGGCCAACGTCCTGACTTTC
CASRYGTSTSGANVLTF
>TRBJ1-4|-|TRBV5-6|-
TGTGCCAGCACGACGCTTGAGGCTGAAAAACTGTTTTTT
CASTTLEAEKLFF
>TRBJ1-2|-|TRBV28|-
TGTGCCAGCAGTTTAGGGTCATTACAGGGAGCTGGGGGCTACACCTTC
CASSLGSLQGAGGYTF
>TRBJ1-2|-|TRBV27|-
TGTGCCAGCAGCCCAGGTCGGGGGGACTATGGCTACACCTTC
CASSPGRGDYGYTF
>TRBJ2-1|TRBD2|TRBV5-1|-
TGCGCCAGCAGCGAACGAAGCGGGACCTATGAGCAGTTCTTC
CASSERSGTYEQFF
>TRBJ1-4|-|TRBV2|-
TGTGCCAGCAGTGTCCTAAGAAATGAAAAACTGTTTTTT
CASSVLRNEKLFF
>TRBJ2-7|TRBD1|TRBV4-3|-
TGCGCCAGCAGCCAAGATTTAGGGGACAGGGCAACCTACGAGCAGTACTTC
CASSQDLGDRATYEQYF
>TRBJ1-1|-|TRBV11-2|-
TGTGCCAGCAGCTTAACTCTCGGACTCGGGATCCCTAGGGCTTTCTTT
CASSLTLGLGIPRAFF